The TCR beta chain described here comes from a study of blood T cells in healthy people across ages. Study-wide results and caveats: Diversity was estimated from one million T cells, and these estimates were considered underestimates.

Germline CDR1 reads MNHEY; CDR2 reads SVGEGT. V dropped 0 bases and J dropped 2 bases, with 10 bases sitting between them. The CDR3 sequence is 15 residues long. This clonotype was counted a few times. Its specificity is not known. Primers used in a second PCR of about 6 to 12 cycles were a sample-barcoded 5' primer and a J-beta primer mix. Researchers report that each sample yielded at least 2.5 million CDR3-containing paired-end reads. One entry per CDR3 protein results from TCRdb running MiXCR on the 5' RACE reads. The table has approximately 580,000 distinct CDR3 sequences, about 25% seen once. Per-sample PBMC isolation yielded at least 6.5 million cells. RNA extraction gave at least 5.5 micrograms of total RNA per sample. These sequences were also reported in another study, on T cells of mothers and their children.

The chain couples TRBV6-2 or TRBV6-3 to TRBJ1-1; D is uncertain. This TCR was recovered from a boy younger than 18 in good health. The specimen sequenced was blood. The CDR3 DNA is TGTGCCAGCAGTTACTCAACCCGGAGAAACACTGAAGCTTTCTTT. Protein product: CASSYSTRRNTEAFF.